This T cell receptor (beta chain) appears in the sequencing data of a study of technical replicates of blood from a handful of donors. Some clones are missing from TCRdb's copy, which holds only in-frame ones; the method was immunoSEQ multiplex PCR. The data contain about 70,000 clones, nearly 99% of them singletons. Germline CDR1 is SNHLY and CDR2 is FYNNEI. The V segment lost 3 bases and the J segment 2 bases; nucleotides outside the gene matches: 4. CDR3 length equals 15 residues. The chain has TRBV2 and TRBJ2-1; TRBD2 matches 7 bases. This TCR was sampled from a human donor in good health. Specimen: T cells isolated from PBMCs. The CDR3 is CASSDPGLPYNEQFF. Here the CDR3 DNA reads TGTGCCAGCAGTGATCCGGGACTACCCTACAATGAGCAGTTCTTC.